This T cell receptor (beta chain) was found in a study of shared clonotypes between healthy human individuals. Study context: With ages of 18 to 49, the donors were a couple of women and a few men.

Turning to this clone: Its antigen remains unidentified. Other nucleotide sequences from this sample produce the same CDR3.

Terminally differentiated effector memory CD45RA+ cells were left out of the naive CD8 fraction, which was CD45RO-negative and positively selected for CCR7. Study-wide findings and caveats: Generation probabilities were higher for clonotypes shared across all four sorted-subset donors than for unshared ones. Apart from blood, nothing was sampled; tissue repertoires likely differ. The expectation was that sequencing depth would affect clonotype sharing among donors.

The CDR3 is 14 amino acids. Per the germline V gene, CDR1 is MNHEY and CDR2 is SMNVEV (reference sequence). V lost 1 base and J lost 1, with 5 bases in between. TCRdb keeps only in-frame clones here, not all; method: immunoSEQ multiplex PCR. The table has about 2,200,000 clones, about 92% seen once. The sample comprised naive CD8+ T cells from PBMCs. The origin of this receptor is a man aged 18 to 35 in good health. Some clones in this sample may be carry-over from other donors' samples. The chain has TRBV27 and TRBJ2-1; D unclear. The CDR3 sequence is CASSLLLSYNEQFF. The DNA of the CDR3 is TGTGCCAGCAGTTTATTGTTATCCTACAATGAGCAGTTCTTC.